A single sample gave rise to the 5 T cell receptor beta chains below, sequenced in a study of T cell responses to AZD1222 COVID-19 vaccine. The data were produced by immunoSEQ multiplex PCR, yet TCRdb's version contains in-frame clones alone and is incomplete. Among more than 100,000 clones listed, around 91% were seen once. The sample in question was peripheral blood, obtained on day 0 of AZD1222 vaccination. Receptor source: an adult in good health.

The chain couples TRBV5-4 to TRBJ1-5, with D perhaps TRBD1 (6 bases). Germline loops: CDR1 SGHNT, CDR2 YYREEE (reference sequence). V was cut by 3 bases and J by 9 bases, with 19 bases left in between. The CDR3 has 15 amino acids. The CDR3 spells CASSWGPGEGRPQHF. DNA of the CDR3: TGTGCCAGCAGCTGGGGGCCAGGGGAGGGACGGCCCCAGCATTTT.

V usage is TRBV7-3 and J usage is TRBJ1-2; 9 bases fit TRBD1. The CDR3 totals 14 residues. The germline V gene encodes CDR1 SGHTA and CDR2 FQGTGA. V was clipped by 2 bases and J by 4 bases; unmatched bases: 2. Here the CDR3 DNA reads TGTGCCAGCAGCTTAGGGACAGGGTCCTATGGCTACACCTTC. This gives the protein CASSLGTGSYGYTF.

The chain uses TRBV10-3 and TRBJ2-3, with 7 bases that match TRBD2. Germline CDR1 and CDR2: ENHRY and SYGVKD. The V gene end was trimmed by 4 bases and the J gene end by 2 bases; junction bases not matched to a gene: 9. This CDR3 is 16 amino acids long. CDR3: CAISGRAGNPTDTQYF. The DNA for the CDR3 is TGTGCCATCAGTGGACGAGCGGGGAACCCCACAGATACGCAGTATTTT.

V and J are TRBV9 and TRBJ2-7; D is perhaps TRBD2 (6 bases). The V gene's germline CDR1 is SGDLS and CDR2 YYNGEE. The CDR3 runs 15 residues. V was pared by 0 bases and J by 6 bases, with 16 bases between. The CDR3 sequence: CASSVGGDSSSEQYF. CDR3 in DNA: TGTGCCAGCAGCGTAGGGGGGGACTCCTCTTCCGAGCAGTACTTC. Full variable domain (remainder filled in from reference TRBV9 and TRBJ2-7): DSGVTQTPKHLITATGQRVTLRCSPRSGDLSVYWYQQSLDQGLQFLIQYYNGEERAKGNILERFSAQQFPDLHSELNLSSLELGDSALYFCASSVGGDSSSEQYFGPGTRLTVT.

This clone was observed a single time. The V and J genes are TRBV7-6 and TRBJ2-1, with TRBD1 matching over 8 bases. With 1 base clipped from V and 10 bases from J, the junction kept 9 bases outside the gene matches. This CDR3 is 15 amino acids long. Germline V CDR1 and CDR2: SGHVS, FNYEAQ. The CDR3 protein is CASSLGGGGTGEQFF. The CDR3 nucleotides are TGTGCCAGCAGCTTAGGAGGAGGTGGGACAGGCGAGCAGTTCTTC.